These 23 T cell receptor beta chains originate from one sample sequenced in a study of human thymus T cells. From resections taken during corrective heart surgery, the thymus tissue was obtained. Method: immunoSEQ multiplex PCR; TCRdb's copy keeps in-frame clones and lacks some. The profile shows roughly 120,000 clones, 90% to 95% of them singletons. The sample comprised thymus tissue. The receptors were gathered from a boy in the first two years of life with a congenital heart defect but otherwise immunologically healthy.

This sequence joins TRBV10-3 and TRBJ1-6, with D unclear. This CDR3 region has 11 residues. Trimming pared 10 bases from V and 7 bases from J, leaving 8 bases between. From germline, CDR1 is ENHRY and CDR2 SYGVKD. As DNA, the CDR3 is TGTGCCAGCCGAGAGAATTCACCCCTCCACTTT. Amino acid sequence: CASRENSPLHF.

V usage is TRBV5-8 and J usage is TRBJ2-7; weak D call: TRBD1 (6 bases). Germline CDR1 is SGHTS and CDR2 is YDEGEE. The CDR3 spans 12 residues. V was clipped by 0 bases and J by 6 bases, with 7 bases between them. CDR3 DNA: TGTGCCAGCAGCTTGGACAGGGCCGAGCAGTACTTC. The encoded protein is CASSLDRAEQYF.

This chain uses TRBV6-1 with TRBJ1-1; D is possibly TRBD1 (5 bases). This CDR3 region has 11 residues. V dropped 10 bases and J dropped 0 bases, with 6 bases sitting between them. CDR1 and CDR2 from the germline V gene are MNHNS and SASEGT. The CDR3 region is CATRVNTEAFF. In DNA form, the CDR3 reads TGTGCCACCAGGGTGAACACTGAAGCTTTCTTT.

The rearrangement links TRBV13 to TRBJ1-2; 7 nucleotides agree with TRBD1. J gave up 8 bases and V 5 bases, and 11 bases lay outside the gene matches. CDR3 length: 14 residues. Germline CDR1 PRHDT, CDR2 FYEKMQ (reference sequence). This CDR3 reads CASSEKTGLHGYTF. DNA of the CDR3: TGTGCCAGCAGCGAGAAGACAGGGCTCCACGGCTACACCTTC.

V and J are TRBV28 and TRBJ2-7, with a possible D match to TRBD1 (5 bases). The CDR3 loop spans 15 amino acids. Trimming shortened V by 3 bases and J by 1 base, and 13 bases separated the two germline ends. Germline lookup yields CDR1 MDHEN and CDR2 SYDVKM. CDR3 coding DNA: TGTGCCAGCAGTTTGACAGCGAAAGTTTCCTACGAGCAGTACTTC. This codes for CASSLTAKVSYEQYF.

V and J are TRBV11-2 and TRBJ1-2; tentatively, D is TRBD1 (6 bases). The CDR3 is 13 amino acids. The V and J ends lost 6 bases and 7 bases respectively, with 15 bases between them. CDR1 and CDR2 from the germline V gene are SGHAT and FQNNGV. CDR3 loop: CASSDQGSIGYTF. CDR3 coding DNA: TGTGCCAGCAGTGACCAGGGGTCGATTGGCTACACCTTC.

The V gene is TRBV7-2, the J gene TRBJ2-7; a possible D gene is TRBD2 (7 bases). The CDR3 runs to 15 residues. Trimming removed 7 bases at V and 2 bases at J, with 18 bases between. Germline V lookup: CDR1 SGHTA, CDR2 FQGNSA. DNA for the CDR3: TGTGCCAGCACCCCGGGGGGCTCACCGACCTACGAGCAGTACTTC. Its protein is CASTPGGSPTYEQYF.

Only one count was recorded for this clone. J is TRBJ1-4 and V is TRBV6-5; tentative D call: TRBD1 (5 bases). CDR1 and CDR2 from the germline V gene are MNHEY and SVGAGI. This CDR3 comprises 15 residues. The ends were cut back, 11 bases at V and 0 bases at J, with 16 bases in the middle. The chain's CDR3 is CASRARIATNEKLFF. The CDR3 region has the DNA TGTGCCTCCAGGGCCAGGATAGCAACTAATGAAAAACTGTTTTTT.

CDR3 sequence (DNA): TGTGCCAGCAGCTTAGGACCCTCCGTTCTCTCCAGGATAGCTTTCTTT. It codes for CASSLGPSVLSRIAFF. The V call is TRBV11-3, the J call TRBJ1-1, with unresolved D. The germline gives CDR1 SGHNT, CDR2 YENEEA. Trimming removed 1 base from V and 10 bases from J, with 22 bases in between. This CDR3 region has 16 residues.

This CDR3 is CASSTPQGDDYGYTF. As DNA, the CDR3 is TGTGCCAGTAGTACACCCCAGGGGGATGACTATGGCTACACCTTC. V and J are TRBV19 and TRBJ1-2; 7 nucleotides align to TRBD1. The CDR3 runs to 15 residues. Germline CDR1 LNHDA, CDR2 SQIVND (reference sequence). Trimming took 4 bases from V and 3 from J; bases not matched to a gene: 8.

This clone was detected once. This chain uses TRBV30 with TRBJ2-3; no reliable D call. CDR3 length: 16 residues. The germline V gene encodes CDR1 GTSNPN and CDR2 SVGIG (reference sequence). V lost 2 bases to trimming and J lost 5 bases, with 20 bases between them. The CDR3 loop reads CAWSHPQPGELDTQYF. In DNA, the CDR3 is TGTGCCTGGAGTCACCCTCAACCGGGCGAATTAGATACGCAGTATTTT.

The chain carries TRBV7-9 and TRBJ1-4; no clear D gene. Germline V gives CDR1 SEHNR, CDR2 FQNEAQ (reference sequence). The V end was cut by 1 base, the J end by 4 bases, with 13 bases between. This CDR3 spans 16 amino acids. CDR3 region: CASSLGHRILNEKLFF. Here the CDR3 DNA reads TGTGCCAGCAGCTTAGGACACAGAATACTTAATGAAAAACTGTTTTTT.

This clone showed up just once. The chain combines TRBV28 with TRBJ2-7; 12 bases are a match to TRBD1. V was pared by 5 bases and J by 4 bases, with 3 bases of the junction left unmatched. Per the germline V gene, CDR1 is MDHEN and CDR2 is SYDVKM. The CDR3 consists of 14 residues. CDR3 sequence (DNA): TGTGCCAGCAGTGAGGGACAGGGGGCGTACGAGCAGTACTTC. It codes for CASSEGQGAYEQYF.

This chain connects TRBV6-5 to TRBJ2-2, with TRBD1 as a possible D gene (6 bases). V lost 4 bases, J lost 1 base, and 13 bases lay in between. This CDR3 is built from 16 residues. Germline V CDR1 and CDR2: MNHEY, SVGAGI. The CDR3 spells CASSLYRVRNTGELFF. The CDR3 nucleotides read TGTGCCAGCAGTTTATACAGGGTACGGAACACCGGGGAGCTGTTTTTT.

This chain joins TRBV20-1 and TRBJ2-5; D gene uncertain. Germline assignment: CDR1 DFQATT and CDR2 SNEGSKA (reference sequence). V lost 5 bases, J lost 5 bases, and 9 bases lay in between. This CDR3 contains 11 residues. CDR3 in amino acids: CSAWIRETQYF. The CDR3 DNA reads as TGCAGTGCTTGGATCCGGGAGACCCAGTACTTC.

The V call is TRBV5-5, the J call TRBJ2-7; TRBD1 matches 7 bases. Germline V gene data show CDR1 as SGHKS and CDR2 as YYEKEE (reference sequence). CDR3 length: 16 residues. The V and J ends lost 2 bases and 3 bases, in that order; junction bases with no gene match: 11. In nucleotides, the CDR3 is TGTGCCAGCAGCTTTGAACTCGGGACAGAAGGCTACGAGCAGTACTTC. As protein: CASSFELGTEGYEQYF. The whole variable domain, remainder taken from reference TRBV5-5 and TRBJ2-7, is DAGVTQSPTHLIKTRGQQVTLRCSPISGHKSVSWYQQVLGQGPQFIFQYYEKEERGRGNFPDRFSARQFPNYSSELNVNALLLGDSALYLCASSFELGTEGYEQYFGPGTRLTVT.

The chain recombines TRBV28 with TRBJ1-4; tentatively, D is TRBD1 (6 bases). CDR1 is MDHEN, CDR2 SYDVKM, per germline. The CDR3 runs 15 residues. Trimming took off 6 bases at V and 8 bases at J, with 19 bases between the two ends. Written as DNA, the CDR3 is TGTGCCAGCAGCGCCAACTCAGGGGAGGGGGAAAAACTGTTTTTT. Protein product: CASSANSGEGEKLFF.

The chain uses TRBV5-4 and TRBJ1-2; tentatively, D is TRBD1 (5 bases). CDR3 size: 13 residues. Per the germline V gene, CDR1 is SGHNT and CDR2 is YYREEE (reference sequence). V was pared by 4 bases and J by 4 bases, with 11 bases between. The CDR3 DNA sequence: TGTGCCAGCAGCCCGGACATTTCCTATGGCTACACCTTC. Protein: CASSPDISYGYTF.

CDR3 in amino acids: CASSQAVPGASSRGYTF. The DNA of the CDR3 is TGCGCCAGCAGCCAAGCCGTCCCAGGGGCGTCGTCTAGGGGCTACACCTTC. This chain connects TRBV4-3 to TRBJ1-2, with D possibly matching TRBD1 (6 bases). Trimming cost V 1 base and J 8 bases, with 23 bases left between them. Per the germline V gene, CDR1 is LGHNA and CDR2 is YSLEER. There are 17 residues in the CDR3.

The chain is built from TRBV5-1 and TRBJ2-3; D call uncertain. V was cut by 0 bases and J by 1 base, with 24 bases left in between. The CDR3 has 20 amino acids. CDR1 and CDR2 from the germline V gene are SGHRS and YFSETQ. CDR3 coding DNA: TGCGCCAGCAGCTTGGCGAATATACCTCACACAGCTGGGGGCACAGATACGCAGTATTTT. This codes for CASSLANIPHTAGGTDTQYF.

CDR3 sequence (DNA): TGTGCCAGCAGCTTGGGCAGGACAGGAGGCTATGGCTACACCTTC. Translated, it gives CASSLGRTGGYGYTF. V and J are TRBV5-4 and TRBJ1-2; 7 bases line up with TRBD1. The CDR3 runs 15 residues. Germline CDR1 and CDR2: SGHNT and YYREEE (reference sequence). The junction had 6 bases not matched to a gene; V was cut back by 0 bases and J by 4 bases.

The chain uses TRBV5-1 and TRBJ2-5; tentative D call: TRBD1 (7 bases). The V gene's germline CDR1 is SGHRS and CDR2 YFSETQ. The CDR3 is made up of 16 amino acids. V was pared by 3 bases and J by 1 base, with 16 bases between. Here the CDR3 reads CASSCGTATLQETQYF. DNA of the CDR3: TGCGCCAGCAGCTGCGGGACAGCCACCCTCCAAGAGACCCAGTACTTC.

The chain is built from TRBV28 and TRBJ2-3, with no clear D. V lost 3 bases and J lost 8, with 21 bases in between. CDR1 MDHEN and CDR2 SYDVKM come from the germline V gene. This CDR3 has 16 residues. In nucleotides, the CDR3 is TGTGCCAGCAGTTTGTTCTCCGACGGCGGAGTCGGTACGCAGTATTTT. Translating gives CASSLFSDGGVGTQYF.